The T cell receptor beta chain described here comes from a study of cytomegalovirus exposure and HLA in healthy donors (dated by TCRdb to the late 2010s). In the study overall: According to an earlier analysis of 587 of the donors, about 179 million T cells yielded over 90 million unique TCR beta sequences and 276 Gb of sequence data. Class I and class II HLA loci were covered by the typing at four-digit resolution. The aim of the study was to test whether cataloging public T cell receptors could identify signatures of past pathogen exposure. The number of donors typed differed by locus, with roughly 620-630 for A, B, C, DRB1 and DQB1, approximately 500 for DQA1, approximately 570 for DPA1, and 400 to 490 for DPB1. The T cell repertoires of 666 subjects were profiled by immunosequencing and related to cytomegalovirus serostatus. A later genetic analysis used genome-wide SNP genotypes for about 55% of the 666 donors, treating that subset as a discovery cohort. Along with the roughly 700-subject first cohort, a separate validation cohort of over a hundred different subjects was used. Among about 410 genotyped donors of the cohort, an average of around 250,000 unique TCR beta nucleotide sequences was sequenced per donor, of which 15% to 20% were non-productive. Donor age, sex, ethnicity and CMV serostatus were compiled alongside the repertoire data. A later analysis re-examined previously published TCR beta repertoires from roughly 650 donors and added high-resolution HLA genotyping to investigate patterns of TCR occurrence. Roughly 5 DR-DQ haplotypes were handled as single units for association and clustering, since linkage in the cohort was strong. Rather than drawing on any new phenotypic data, the later analysis identified candidate immune exposures from TCR beta sequences and the way those sequences occurred across donors. Roughly 300 gigabases of sequencing data and 70 million to 100 million unique TCR sequences made up an early release that covered fewer than 650 HLA-typed donors. Among the roughly 400 genotyped donors, approximately 81% belonged to the genetic ancestry cluster associated with self-reported Caucasian donors. To predict cytomegalovirus infection status, the study brought together high-throughput TCR immunosequencing, statistical association of individual TCRs with disease status, and machine learning. Every repertoire in the discovery cohort had been generated on one and the same sequencing platform. An earlier analysis of about 620 of the donors applied high-throughput TCR beta sequencing to assess whether each TCR beta V gene segment acted as functional or pseudogenic. Study-level results and caveats: A later analysis found that HLA-associated TCR beta chains were more clonally expanded and had lower generation probabilities than equally common non-associated chains. Most TCR sequences were observed very rarely across donors, whereas some public TCRs were present in many individuals. The classifier was reported to diagnose cytomegalovirus status with high specificity and sensitivity in both the original cohort and the validation cohort. A further reported finding was that TCR beta sequences accurately predicted the HLA-A and HLA-B alleles for most subjects in the first cohort. Compared with the 666-donor mean, donors in an Asian-associated ancestry cluster had fewer N-insertions in productive TCRs, according to a later genetic analysis. In the study, 164 TCR beta chains were listed as associated with cytomegalovirus. Because HLA typing was unavailable for some donors at each locus, only the typed subset was used in association tests. A later genetic analysis associated a missense DCLRE1C variant with V-gene and J-gene trimming of TCR beta chains, and an independent cohort replicated the association. It was suggested by the authors that the approach could potentially be generalized to other disease states and immunological phenotypes. Because the 87-base-pair reads could not distinguish some IMGT-functional V segments, including TRBV6-2 and TRBV6-3, those segments were excluded. The earlier analysis of 450 to 700 of the donors excluded 15 to 20 rarely observed V segments, including chromosome 9 orphons, because counts were too low. A cluster of highly shared sequence variants was judged likely to be a technical artifact of the sequencing pipeline. Linkage disequilibrium might explain the correlated functional status among segregating V segments, but an unknown experimental factor could not be ruled out. Strong co-occurrence of HLA alleles, especially DR and DQ, made assigning TCR associations to individual alleles difficult. In a later analysis, TCR association rates were found to vary across HLA loci, with the most associated TCRs seen for DRB1 alleles and the fewest for HLA-C alleles. At a false discovery rate of 0.05, a later analysis linked 16,000 or so TCR beta sequences to specific HLA alleles. Only TCR beta chains were sequenced in this cohort, and the absence of alpha or paired-chain data limited detectable features. In a later analysis, most CMV-associated TCR beta chains were found to appear HLA-restricted, with HLA associations seemingly driven largely by CMV exposure. Several of the top co-occurrence clusters appeared to be linked to parvovirus B19, influenza, CMV and Epstein-Barr virus, according to a later analysis. Broadly in line with IMGT annotations, most TCR beta V segments showed up in productive rearrangements about 90% or about 30% of the time in an earlier analysis of some 590 of the donors. Three of the identified cytomegalovirus-associated TCR beta chains were confirmed in vitro to be specific for cytomegalovirus antigens. The presence/absence analyses assumed that sequencing depth was roughly uniform across donors, and that assumption may not be true. For the cohort, immune exposure information was limited to CMV serostatus.

Of note for this clone: This receptor's antigen is unknown. Base quality data are lacking; no much larger clone is found one base away.

The cohort consisted of 650 to 850 healthy bone marrow donors. Cohort members were all nominally healthy when sampled, although unrecorded immune exposures were likely present. The donor was CMV seronegative and was included in the group of a few hundred seronegative cohort members. Each donor provided a peripheral blood sample, and peripheral blood mononuclear cells were used for TCR beta sequencing. The Qiagen DNeasy Blood Extraction Kit was used to extract genomic DNA from the blood cell samples. The library came from the immunoSEQ multiplex PCR assay. A mixture of 60 forward primers for TCR Vbeta segments and 13 reverse primers for TCR Jbeta segments was used in the multiplex PCR. A multiplex PCR assay on genomic DNA amplified the CDR3 region of rearranged TCR beta genes. On the Illumina HiSeq System, the amplified TCR beta libraries were sequenced as 87-base-pair reads. As for the original processing: In a later analysis, 80 million or so unique TCR beta chains were counted across the approximately 640 repertoires, and about 9.9 million of these chains were shared by at least two donors. A nearest-neighbor algorithm error-corrected the raw reads and collapsed the reads into unique sequences, merging closely related sequences to remove PCR and sequencing errors. V, D and J gene segments were assigned by aligning CDR3 sequences to IMGT reference sequences. For a sequence to be retained, at least a six-nucleotide match to both a V gene segment and a J gene segment was required. Rearrangements were called productive when the CDR3 lacked stop codons and stayed in frame with V and J; all others were non-productive. CDR3 was defined by IMGT convention, running from the second conserved V-encoded cysteine to the conserved J-encoded phenylalanine. Sequences without an unambiguous match to a single V gene segment were excluded from the earlier analysis of several hundred of the donors. In an earlier analysis of 450 to 700 of the donors, V segments were called functional above 56.7% productive rearrangements and were called segregating when the between-donor standard deviation exceeded 5%. To diagnose cytomegalovirus status from the catalog of TCR beta chain sequences, a statistical classification framework was built. V and J gene assignment, in a later analysis, came from comparing TCR nucleotide sequences with IMGT/GENE-DB human TR gene sequences. A later analysis assigned CDR3 sequences and most-parsimonious VDJ recombination scenarios with the TCRdist pipeline. In a later analysis, each TCR beta chain was defined by its CDR3 amino acid sequence together with its V-gene family, and reads lacking a unique V-gene family were excluded. To address suspected cross-contamination and a sequencing artifact, a later analysis removed over 500 highly shared, low-generation-probability nucleotide sequences. In a later analysis, a clonal expansion index was calculated for each public chain from normalized within-repertoire ranks of inferred template counts. In a later analysis, generation probabilities were computed with a VDJ recombination model fitted to out-of-frame rearrangements, and the resulting probabilities were checked against IGoR. In a later analysis, hypergeometric tests were used to score TCR-TCR, TCR-HLA and TCR-CMV co-occurrence, with a repertoire-size bias correction applied to TCR pairs. To estimate false discovery rates, a later analysis permuted the HLA or CMV assignments 20 times. In a later analysis, co-occurring TCRs were grouped using DBSCAN, and TCRdist sequence similarity was added for clustering within HLA-allele-positive subsets. Repertoires with fewer than 30,000 or more than 120,000 public chains, plus five repertoires with anomalous nucleotide sharing, were excluded from co-occurrence clustering. TCRdb took over this immuneACCESS table, retaining in-frame rearrangements with V and J assigned. Such tables are incomplete; in checked studies, under half of the missing clones stem from an unresolved V gene, and the remainder is unexplained. The V and J calls and clone size come from that table; D and trimming were worked out from the DNA. The sample table records some 120,000 clones; 80% of these occur just once. The top ten hold 1% of the sample.

Sequences SGHKS (CDR1) and YYEKEE (CDR2) are obtained from the germline V gene (reference sequence). A distance of 12 bases separates the germline ends of V and J, which lose 0 bases and 2 bases respectively. The CDR3 covers 15 residues, taking in both the cysteine and the phenylalanine. This entry keeps only the CDR3 DNA: 45 bases, framed from base 1. This clonotype originated in a middle-aged man in good health and CMV-seronegative. Sequences were obtained from PBMCs. The rearrangement joined TRBV5-5 to TRBJ2-7, with TRBD1 as a weak D call on 6 bases. The DNA reads TGTGCCAGCAGCTTGGCACAGACAGGAGCCTACGAGCAGTACTTC. The resulting protein is CASSLAQTGAYEQYF.